This T cell receptor (beta chain) was recorded in a study of shared clonotypes between healthy human individuals. The study's findings and limits: Only a few donors were included, so the genetic and exposure-history diversity represented was limited.

The CDR3 is made up of 12 amino acids. The V gene's germline CDR1 is MNHEY and CDR2 SVGAGI. V dropped 7 bases and J dropped 6 bases, with 12 bases sitting between them. Details on this clone: Its matching antigen is unknown.

CD45RO negativity and positive selection for CCR7 defined naive CD8 cells, a population that excluded terminally differentiated effector memory CD45RA+ cells. When replicate PCRs were run on sorted subsets, they used around 200 ng DNA, approximately 27,000 T cell genomes. Some clones are missing from TCRdb's copy, which holds only in-frame ones; the method was immunoSEQ multiplex PCR. The sample lists 2 million or so clones; roughly 94% were seen once. This clonotype was obtained from a man aged 18 to 29 in good health. Specimen: naive CD8+ T cells sorted from blood. V and J are TRBV6-5 and TRBJ1-2, with a tentative D call TRBD1 (6 bases). CDR3 sequence reads: CASTPGVDGYTF. Here the CDR3 DNA reads TGTGCCAGCACCCCAGGGGTGGATGGCTACACCTTC.